A selection of T cell receptor beta chains follows, all from one sample in a study of CD8+ T cells in alopecia areata. Data came from immunoSEQ multiplex PCR; TCRdb stores just in-frame clones and leaves some out. The table lists approximately 150,000 clones, roughly 63% of them singletons. Material: CD4+ T cells sorted from blood, obtained between weeks 55 and 65, from a patient treated with tofacitinib. Receptors were obtained from a human donor with alopecia areata. Both conserved end residues are part of each CDR3. The D gene is left open where the match is weak. Not all rows give a size; the values are once, few, many and, for expanded clones, a class.

>-|-|TRBJ2-7|TRBV5-6
CASSPRKTKFYEQYF
TGTGCCAGCAGCCCCAGGAAAACTAAGTTCTACGAGCAGTACTTC
>-|few|TRBJ2-2|TRBV5-1
CASGDSYTGELFF
TGCGCCAGCGGGGACTCCTACACCGGGGAGCTGTTTTTT
>TRBD1|few|TRBJ1-6|TRBV25-1
CASKDRGNSPLHF
TGTGCCAGCAAGGACAGGGGTAATTCACCCCTCCACTTT
>-|few|TRBJ2-7|TRBV6-1
CASSENYEQYF
TGTGCCAGCAGTGAAAACTACGAGCAGTACTTC
>-|few|TRBJ2-3|TRBV30
CAWSAPGRTSTDTQYF
TGTGCCTGGAGTGCCCCGGGACGGACAAGCACAGATACGCAGTATTTT
>-|few|TRBJ1-2|TRBV5-1
CASSPERAAYGYTF
TGCGCCAGCAGCCCGGAGAGGGCGGCCTATGGCTACACCTTC
>TRBD1|-|TRBJ1-2|TRBV6-5
CASSSRTGGINYGYTF
TGTGCCAGCAGTTCCCGGACAGGGGGGATCAACTATGGCTACACCTTC
>TRBD1|-|TRBJ1-4|TRBV11-2
CASSLDSKDRVHEKLFF
TGTGCCAGCAGCTTAGATAGCAAGGACAGGGTTCACGAAAAACTGTTTTTT
>-|-|TRBJ2-2|TRBV4-2
CASSLDRYTGELFF
TGTGCCAGCAGCCTAGACAGATACACCGGGGAGCTGTTTTTT
>-|-|TRBJ2-6|TRBV25-1
CASSDGTMVSGANVLTF
TGTGCCAGCAGTGACGGGACGATGGTCTCTGGGGCCAACGTCCTGACTTTC
>-|medium-sized|TRBJ2-7|TRBV6-6
CASSLGDEQYF
TGTGCCAGCAGTTTAGGCGACGAGCAGTACTTC
>-|-|TRBJ2-5|TRBV7-6
CASSLAAYQETQYF
TGTGCCAGCAGCTTAGCGGCTTACCAAGAGACCCAGTACTTC
>-|-|TRBJ1-2|TRBV5-6
CASSLRTVLAGYTF
TGTGCCAGCAGCTTGAGGACAGTACTAGCTGGCTACACCTTC
>-|few|TRBJ2-3|TRBV4-2
CASSQGAVIDTQYF
TGTGCCAGCAGCCAAGGGGCGGTTATCGATACGCAGTATTTT
>-|few|TRBJ2-5|TRBV27
CASSRRQGYQETQYF
TGTGCCAGCAGTCGACGGCAGGGGTACCAAGAGACCCAGTACTTC
>TRBD1|-|TRBJ2-3|TRBV2
CASSAGTGSTDTQYF
TGCGCCAGCAGCGCCGGGACAGGGAGCACAGATACGCAGTATTTT
>TRBD2|few|TRBJ2-1|TRBV29-1
CSVEQTSGGNEQFF
TGCAGCGTTGAGCAGACTAGCGGGGGGAATGAGCAGTTCTTC
>-|-|TRBJ1-2|TRBV5-6
CASSLAGSHYGYTF
TGTGCCAGCAGCTTGGCGGGCAGTCACTATGGCTACACCTTC
>-|few|TRBJ2-7|TRBV6-1
CASSEGPRGTYEQYF
TGTGCCAGCAGTGAAGGTCCAAGGGGGACCTACGAGCAGTACTTC
>-|-|TRBJ2-3|TRBV30
CAWSDTYTDTQYF
TGTGCCTGGAGTGACACCTACACAGATACGCAGTATTTT
>TRBD1|-|TRBJ1-5|TRBV19
CASSITGQGGSQPQHF
TGTGCCAGTAGTATCACCGGACAGGGTGGAAGTCAGCCCCAGCATTTT
>-|few|TRBJ1-1|TRBV29-1
CSVETGMNTEAFF
TGCAGCGTCGAAACGGGAATGAACACTGAAGCTTTCTTT
>TRBD1|-|TRBJ2-2|TRBV6-5
CATNSDRDNTGELFF
TGTGCCACCAACTCCGACAGGGATAACACCGGGGAGCTGTTTTTT
>-|-|TRBJ1-5|TRBV6-6
CASSPRPSQPQHF
TGTGCCAGCAGCCCACGCCCCTCTCAGCCCCAGCATTTT
>-|once|TRBJ2-3|TRBV30
CAWSVGDTQYF
TGTGCCTGGAGTGTAGGCGATACGCAGTATTTT
>TRBD1|few|TRBJ2-2|TRBV29-1
CSVDGTGYTGELFF
TGCAGCGTTGATGGGACAGGGTACACCGGGGAGCTGTTTTTT
>-|few|TRBJ1-5|TRBV7-2
CASSLEGNSPQHF
TGTGCCAGCAGCTTAGAGGGAAATTCGCCCCAGCATTTT
>TRBD1|-|TRBJ1-1|TRBV29-1
CSVGQVMNTEAFF
TGCAGCGTGGGACAGGTCATGAACACTGAAGCTTTCTTT
>-|few|TRBJ1-1|TRBV6-5
CASSLLPVNTEAFF
TGTGCCAGCAGCCTTCTTCCAGTGAACACTGAAGCTTTCTTT
>-|-|TRBJ2-7|TRBV6-5
CASSYSMGEQYF
TGTGCCAGCAGTTACTCGATGGGGGAGCAGTACTTC
>TRBD1|-|TRBJ1-5|TRBV30
CAWSREGHRGQPQHF
TGTGCCTGGAGCCGGGAGGGGCACAGGGGGCAGCCCCAGCATTTT
>-|-|TRBJ2-5|TRBV5-1
CASFVTSPPETQYF
TGCGCCAGCTTTGTGACTAGTCCCCCAGAGACCCAGTACTTC
>TRBD2|few|TRBJ2-3|TRBV9
CASSPLSRGGATDTQYF
TGTGCCAGCAGCCCACTCTCCCGCGGGGGGGCCACAGATACGCAGTATTTT
>-|-|TRBJ1-1|TRBV7-9
CASSSRGHDTEAFF
TGTGCCAGCAGCTCCCGGGGGCACGACACTGAAGCTTTCTTT
>-|-|TRBJ2-3|TRBV18
CASSPPSSGNTDTQYF
TGTGCCAGCTCACCCCCGAGTAGCGGAAACACAGATACGCAGTATTTT
>TRBD1|once|TRBJ1-5|TRBV29-1
CSVIQGRGQPQHF
TGCAGCGTTATACAGGGGAGAGGACAGCCCCAGCATTTT
>TRBD1|-|TRBJ2-1|TRBV7-9
CASSERDRGADEQFF
TGTGCCAGCAGCGAGCGGGACAGGGGCGCAGATGAGCAGTTCTTC
>-|-|TRBJ2-3|TRBV15
CATSRVGRPKDTQYF
TGTGCCACCAGCAGGGTGGGCAGGCCAAAGGATACGCAGTATTTT
>-|-|TRBJ1-2|TRBV29-1
CSVRTGGYGYTF
TGCAGCGTTAGAACAGGAGGCTATGGCTACACCTTC
>TRBD1|-|TRBJ2-2|TRBV10-3
CAISEAFGTAPGELFF
TGTGCCATCAGTGAGGCTTTTGGGACAGCCCCCGGGGAGCTGTTTTTT
>TRBD1|-|TRBJ2-3|TRBV15
CATSRGVTGGTDTQYF
TGTGCCACCAGCAGGGGAGTAACAGGGGGCACAGATACGCAGTATTTT
>-|-|TRBJ1-1|TRBV6-6
CASSYGTFGIF
TGTGCCAGCAGTTACGGGACATTTGGGATCTTT
>-|few|TRBJ2-2|TRBV30
CAWSNLGGPANTGELFF
TGTGCCTGGAGTAACCTTGGGGGCCCCGCGAACACCGGGGAGCTGTTTTTT
>-|few|TRBJ2-1|TRBV5-5
CASSLDGMGAYNEQFF
TGTGCCAGCAGCTTGGATGGGATGGGCGCCTACAATGAGCAGTTCTTC
>TRBD2|few|TRBJ2-3|TRBV6-5
CASRPVSGGYGTQYF
TGTGCCAGCAGACCGGTTAGCGGGGGGTACGGTACGCAGTATTTT
>-|-|TRBJ2-1|TRBV19
CASSMDPFRNEQFF
TGTGCCAGTAGTATGGACCCGTTTCGGAATGAGCAGTTCTTC
>-|-|TRBJ1-1|TRBV6-5
CASRPGQPNTEAFF
TGTGCCAGCAGACCGGGACAACCGAACACTGAAGCTTTCTTT
>-|few|TRBJ2-3|TRBV7-3
CASSLTAGTDTQYF
TGTGCCAGCAGCTTAACGGCAGGAACAGATACGCAGTATTTT
>-|-|TRBJ2-2|TRBV15
CATSTTPRANTGELFF
TGTGCCACCAGTACAACACCTCGAGCAAACACCGGGGAGCTGTTTTTT
>TRBD1|-|TRBJ1-1|TRBV6-5
CASSYRLTGVNTEAFF
TGTGCCAGCAGCTACCGCCTGACAGGGGTGAACACTGAAGCTTTCTTT
>-|once|TRBJ1-4|TRBV30
CASRTVTSNEKLFF
TGTGCCTCGAGAACGGTAACGTCTAATGAAAAACTGTTTTTT
>-|-|TRBJ2-7|TRBV6-5
CASRTAGSYEQYF
TGTGCCAGTCGGACGGCGGGATCCTACGAGCAGTACTTC
>-|-|TRBJ2-3|TRBV2
CASSDSKGRQTDTQYF
TGTGCCAGCAGTGACAGTAAGGGCAGGCAGACAGATACGCAGTATTTT
>TRBD2|-|TRBJ2-1|TRBV6-5
CASSSSGGMNEQFF
TGTGCCAGCAGTTCTAGCGGGGGCATGAATGAGCAGTTCTTC
>-|few|TRBJ1-1|TRBV19
CASRVELNTEAFF
TGTGCCAGTAGGGTGGAGCTAAACACTGAAGCTTTCTTT